This T cell receptor beta chain was recovered during a study of CD8+ T cells in alopecia areata listed by TCRdb under 2018. In the study overall: The treated patients took part in an open-label pilot trial in which moderate-to-severe alopecia areata was treated with oral tofacitinib at 5 to 10 mg twice daily. Patients received tofacitinib for 6 to 18 months and were then followed off drug for 6 months to check for delayed response and recurrence. For the treated patients, the SALT score, which quantifies what percentage of scalp surface area is affected, served as the measure of disease severity. In both human patients and the C3H/HeJ mouse model, the study applied high-throughput TCRbeta sequencing to look at T cell clonal expansion in alopecia areata. On the human side, TCRbeta sequencing was run on scalp tissue and on sorted CD4+ and CD8+ peripheral blood T cells from healthy controls and from alopecia areata patients with either patchy or totalis/universalis disease. Tofacitinib-treated patients had biopsies at baseline and at 4 and 24 weeks of treatment, with a later scalp biopsy in several patients. Scalp clonality was compared across normal scalp (n=4), patchy alopecia areata scalp (n=8), and alopecia totalis/universalis scalp (n=8). RNA was obtained with the PAXgene miRNA kit for fixed scalp, the miRNeasy kit for PBMCs, and the RNeasy kit for mouse skin. TCRbeta CDR3 regions were amplified by immunoSEQ multiplex PCR using 35 Vbeta forward and 13 Jbeta reverse primers. On the study overall, not on this receptor specifically: Higher clonality and more expanded CD8+ clones were observed in lesional scalp than in normal scalp, particularly in alopecia totalis/universalis, a finding suggestive of antigenic drive. Because the treated cohort was small and included a single nonresponder, larger studies are needed to assess links between baseline CD8+ expansion and response. Unlike mouse skin, where gammadelta T cells dominate, normal human skin contains resident alphabeta T cells that get sequenced too, which complicates analysis of the scalp TCR repertoire. Many expanded lesional clones persisted in scalp and blood during tofacitinib treatment, which may partly explain relapse after stopping treatment. With tofacitinib, both scalp clonality and the number of expanded CD8+ clones among the top 100 scalp clones went down significantly. Shared TCR sequences between patients were less evident than in mice, which may be partly attributable to HLA diversity in the patient population.

Library prep was done by the immunoSEQ multiplex PCR assay. RNA was extracted from all samples and reverse transcribed into cDNA as template for TCR sequencing. First-strand cDNA was synthesized using SuperScript III with a 2:1 mix of oligo-dT and random hexamers. A synthetic immune receptor repertoire was used to gauge amplification bias, and whatever bias remained was removed computationally. As for how the authors treated the data: Raw reads were preprocessed for error removal, and CDR3 was defined according to IMGT conventions as running from the conserved cysteine to phenylalanine. Clonality was computed by normalizing Shannon entropy by log2 of the number of productive unique TCRs and subtracting the result from 1. Scalp TCRbeta sequences were cross-referenced with sorted blood CD4 and CD8 repertoires so that the CD4 or CD8 identity of scalp clones could be inferred. TCRdb provides this immuneACCESS table in a form limited to in-frame rearrangements. Some clones are lacking; in checked studies, under half of them reflect an unresolved V gene, and why the rest are absent is not known. V, J and clone size are those of that table, while D and trimming were read from the DNA. This sample lists about 120,000 clones; approximately 59% were detected once. The ten most abundant clones make up around 30% of the sample.

As for this clone: The specificity of this receptor is unknown. No much larger clone is present one base from it, and per-base qualities are unavailable.

The time point label here, explained by the study, means: less than five weeks on oral tofacitinib. According to the study, the label for this sample's treatment or condition signals: oral pan-JAK inhibitor, 5-10 mg twice daily. Lesional scalp punch biopsies and peripheral blood were obtained from alopecia areata patients. PBMCs were isolated by density centrifugation and stained for CD3, CD4 and CD8, after which CD4+ and CD8+ T cells were sorted on a FACSAria. This sample comprised CD8+ T cells sorted from blood, obtained at week 4, from a patient treated with tofacitinib. This receptor was obtained from a human donor with alopecia areata.

The DNA reads TGTGCCAGCAGCTTAGCGGGGACAGCCATGAACACTGAAGCTTTCTTT. The encoded protein is CASSLAGTAMNTEAFF. The receptor chain draws on TRBV7-9 and TRBJ1-1; 7 bases in the middle match TRBD1. Per the germline V gene (reference sequence), SEHNR is the CDR1 and FQNEAQ is the CDR2. Spanning cysteine to phenylalanine, the CDR3 consists of 16 amino acids. Kept here is only the CDR3 DNA, which spans 48 bases and is read in frame from base 1. V is pruned by 0 bases and J by 0 bases, leaving 4 bases of the junction without a gene match.